Listed below are T cell receptor beta chains from one sample, sequenced in a study of shared clonotypes between healthy human individuals. Method: immunoSEQ multiplex PCR; TCRdb's copy keeps in-frame clones and lacks some. The table shows some 2,400,000 clones, with approximately 94% occurring only once. Sample: naive CD4+ T cells sorted from blood. The receptor source for this set is a man younger than 30 in good health. Both conserved end residues are part of each CDR3. D genes are given only for firm matches. The listing skips clone size in some rows; elsewhere it reads once, few, many or a size class.

>TRBV2|.|TRBD1|TRBJ1-1
CASSEAGRGNTEAFF
TGTGCCAGCAGTGAAGCTGGCAGGGGGAATACTGAAGCTTTCTTT
>TRBV7-2|many|.|TRBJ2-5
CASSLDWSGLRRETQYF
TGTGCCAGCAGCTTAGATTGGTCAGGGCTCCGCAGAGAGACCCAGTACTTC
>TRBV30|.|.|TRBJ2-5
CAWSAGLQETQYF
TGTGCCTGGAGTGCGGGCTTACAAGAGACCCAGTACTTC
>TRBV18|once|TRBD2|TRBJ2-1
CASSLVTSGRSGGEQFF
TGTGCCAGCTCACTGGTTACTAGCGGGAGATCTGGGGGTGAGCAGTTCTTC
>TRBV20-1|.|.|TRBJ2-5
CSARQHETQYF
TGCAGTGCTAGACAACATGAGACCCAGTACTTC
>TRBV11-2|once|TRBD1|TRBJ2-1
CASSLLGQGSDEQFF
TGTGCCAGCAGCTTATTGGGACAGGGATCGGATGAGCAGTTCTTC
>TRBV4-1|once|.|TRBJ2-2
CASSQVRDWLATGELFF
TGCGCCAGCAGCCAAGTTAGGGACTGGCTGGCCACCGGGGAGCTGTTTTTT
>TRBV6-5|.|.|TRBJ2-1
CASQTRGNEQFF
TGTGCCAGTCAGACTAGAGGCAATGAGCAGTTCTTC
>TRBV7-9|.|.|TRBJ2-3
CASSETDTQYF
TGTGCCAGCAGCGAAACAGATACGCAGTATTTT
>TRBV18|.|TRBD1|TRBJ2-3
CASSLDRGIYDTQYF
TGTGCCAGCTCACTGGACAGGGGGATTTACGATACGCAGTATTTT
>TRBV6-1|.|.|TRBJ2-1
CASSEPGQGGFLPYNEQFF
TGTGCCAGCAGTGAACCAGGTCAGGGGGGCTTTTTACCCTACAATGAGCAGTTCTTC
>TRBV25-1|.|.|TRBJ2-7
CASSVSASSYEQYF
TGTGCCAGCAGTGTTTCGGCCAGCTCCTACGAGCAGTACTTC
>TRBV12-5|.|TRBD1|TRBJ2-7
CASGSPEGAYEQYF
TGTGCTAGTGGTTCCCCCGAGGGGGCTTACGAGCAGTACTTC
>TRBV11-2|.|TRBD2|TRBJ2-1
CASSPLDLAGVSGEQFF
TGTGCCAGCAGCCCCTTAGACCTAGCGGGAGTGTCGGGTGAGCAGTTCTTC
>TRBV6-5|.|TRBD1|TRBJ2-7
CASSRDRGHEQYF
TGTGCCAGCAGTCGGGACAGGGGACACGAGCAGTACTTC
>TRBV6-5|.|.|TRBJ2-7
CATLTSSYEQYF
TGTGCAACCCTTACAAGCTCCTACGAGCAGTACTTC
>TRBV28|.|TRBD1|TRBJ1-1
CASSLLGQGYTEAFF
TGTGCCAGCAGTTTATTGGGACAGGGGTACACTGAAGCTTTCTTT
>TRBV19|.|TRBD1|TRBJ2-7
CASSIDSGTGGYEQYF
TGTGCCAGTAGTATAGATTCCGGGACAGGAGGGTACGAGCAGTACTTC
>TRBV9|.|.|TRBJ2-1
CASSPGTQYNEQFF
TGTGCCAGCAGCCCCGGGACCCAATACAATGAGCAGTTCTTC
>TRBV4-1|.|.|TRBJ1-5
CASSHPVGNQPQHF
TGCGCCAGCAGCCATCCGGTGGGCAATCAGCCCCAGCATTTT
>TRBV15|.|.|TRBJ1-2
CATSRDTSYGYTF
TGTGCCACCAGCAGAGACACCAGCTATGGCTACACCTTC
>TRBV6-5|.|.|TRBJ1-1
CASSILGGQGTEAFF
TGTGCCAGCAGCATCCTCGGGGGCCAGGGGACTGAAGCTTTCTTT
>TRBV5-1|once|TRBD2|TRBJ2-2
CASSELAGSYTGELFF
TGCGCCAGCAGCGAACTAGCGGGGAGCTACACCGGGGAGCTGTTTTTT
>TRBV10-3|.|TRBD1|TRBJ1-1
CAISPTGANTEAFF
TGTGCCATCAGTCCGACAGGGGCGAACACTGAAGCTTTCTTT
>TRBV5-1|.|.|TRBJ1-4
CASSLVGFKEKLFF
TGCGCCAGCAGCTTGGTTGGATTCAAGGAAAAACTGTTTTTT
>TRBV18|.|.|TRBJ2-7
CASSPNRGDEQYF
TGTGCCAGCTCACCGAACCGGGGTGACGAGCAGTACTTC
>TRBV6-6|.|.|TRBJ1-5
CASNGGQSFNQPQHF
TGTGCCAGCAACGGCGGACAGTCCTTCAATCAGCCCCAGCATTTT
>TRBV5-4|.|TRBD2|TRBJ2-5
CASSPTGTSVETQYF
TGTGCCAGCAGCCCGACCGGGACTAGCGTAGAGACCCAGTACTTC
>TRBV30|.|TRBD1|TRBJ1-6
CAWKAGGNSPLHF
TGTGCCTGGAAGGCAGGGGGAAATTCACCCCTCCACTTT
>TRBV6-5|.|.|TRBJ2-5
CASSSHVDGETQYF
TGTGCCAGCAGTTCCCACGTGGATGGGGAGACCCAGTACTTC
>TRBV6-6|.|TRBD1|TRBJ2-7
CASSYRQGGSYEQYF
TGTGCCAGCAGTTACCGACAGGGGGGGTCCTACGAGCAGTACTTC
>TRBV9|.|TRBD2|TRBJ2-3
CASSVAGGSTDTQYF
TGTGCCAGCAGCGTAGCCGGGGGGAGCACAGATACGCAGTATTTT
>TRBV18|.|.|TRBJ1-2
CASSPGMVGGYTF
TGTGCCAGCTCACCGGGGATGGTAGGGGGCTACACCTTC
>TRBV18|.|.|TRBJ2-2
CASSPRGNTGELFF
TGTGCCAGCTCTCCGCGGGGAAACACCGGGGAGCTGTTTTTT
>TRBV30|.|.|TRBJ1-1
CAWSVSLGNTEAFF
TGTGCCTGGAGTGTATCACTCGGGAACACTGAAGCTTTCTTT
>TRBV10-2|once|TRBD2|TRBJ2-1
CASSEPGQTSGFYNEQFF
TGCGCCAGCAGTGAGCCAGGACAGACTAGCGGCTTCTACAATGAGCAGTTCTTC
>TRBV30|.|.|TRBJ1-1
CAWSVSGPLPWNTEAFF
TGTGCCTGGAGTGTCTCGGGACCGCTTCCATGGAACACTGAAGCTTTCTTT
>TRBV7-2|once|.|TRBJ2-3
CASTLGSDTQYF
TGTGCCAGCACCCTAGGGTCAGATACGCAGTATTTT
>TRBV9|once|.|TRBJ2-1
CASSVVGSLGSNEQFF
TGTGCCAGCAGCGTAGTTGGTAGTCTAGGCAGCAATGAGCAGTTCTTC
>TRBV5-1|.|.|TRBJ2-1
CASSLDPDNYNEQFF
TGCGCCAGCAGCTTGGACCCTGACAATTACAATGAGCAGTTCTTC
>TRBV6-5|.|.|TRBJ1-2
CASGGGYGYTF
TGTGCCAGCGGGGGGGGCTATGGCTACACCTTC
>TRBV2|few|.|TRBJ1-2
CASRLATYGYTF
TGTGCCAGCCGGTTGGCAACCTATGGCTACACCTTC
>TRBV10-3|.|TRBD2|TRBJ2-7
CAIRTSTGEQYF
TGTGCCATCAGGACTAGCACCGGTGAGCAGTACTTC
>TRBV2|.|TRBD1|TRBJ2-5
CASRRDRTQETQYF
TGTGCCAGCAGACGGGACAGAACTCAAGAGACCCAGTACTTC
>TRBV21-1|.|.|TRBJ1-6
CASSPSEGNWLPYNSPLHF
TGTGCCAGCAGCCCTAGCGAGGGGAACTGGCTTCCCTATAATTCACCCCTCCACTTT
>TRBV10-3|.|TRBD2|TRBJ2-2
CAIRRTSGRSTGELFF
TGTGCCATCAGGAGGACTAGCGGGAGGTCCACCGGGGAGCTGTTTTTT
>TRBV10-1|.|TRBD1|TRBJ2-1
CASSLDRGSYNEQFF
TGCGCCAGCAGCCTCGACAGGGGGTCCTACAATGAGCAGTTCTTC
>TRBV4-1|.|TRBD1|TRBJ2-7
CASSEPGGGSYEQYF
TGCGCCAGCAGCGAGCCAGGGGGCGGGTCCTACGAGCAGTACTTC
>TRBV2|.|.|TRBJ2-1
CASSVRVSSYNEQFF
TGTGCCAGCAGTGTAAGGGTTAGCTCCTACAATGAGCAGTTCTTC
>TRBV5-4|.|TRBD1|TRBJ1-6
CASSAGTGLNSPLHF
TGTGCCAGCAGCGCCGGGACAGGGCTTAATTCACCCCTCCACTTT
>TRBV6-5|.|.|TRBJ2-7
CASSYQNRPAYEQYF
TGTGCCAGCAGTTACCAGAACAGACCCGCCTACGAGCAGTACTTC
>TRBV5-1|.|TRBD1|TRBJ1-1
CASSLRTGSGEAFF
TGCGCCAGCAGCCTCAGGACAGGGTCTGGTGAAGCTTTCTTT
>TRBV6-6|.|TRBD1|TRBJ2-2
CASSRQTGIGELFF
TGTGCCAGCAGCAGACAGACAGGGATCGGGGAGCTGTTTTTT
>TRBV19|.|.|TRBJ2-3
CASSIDLSVTDTQYF
TGTGCCAGTAGTATAGATTTGTCAGTCACAGATACGCAGTATTTT
>TRBV6-5|once|.|TRBJ2-4
CASSYSPAVAKNIQYF
TGTGCCAGCAGTTACTCCCCCGCGGTTGCCAAAAACATTCAGTACTTC